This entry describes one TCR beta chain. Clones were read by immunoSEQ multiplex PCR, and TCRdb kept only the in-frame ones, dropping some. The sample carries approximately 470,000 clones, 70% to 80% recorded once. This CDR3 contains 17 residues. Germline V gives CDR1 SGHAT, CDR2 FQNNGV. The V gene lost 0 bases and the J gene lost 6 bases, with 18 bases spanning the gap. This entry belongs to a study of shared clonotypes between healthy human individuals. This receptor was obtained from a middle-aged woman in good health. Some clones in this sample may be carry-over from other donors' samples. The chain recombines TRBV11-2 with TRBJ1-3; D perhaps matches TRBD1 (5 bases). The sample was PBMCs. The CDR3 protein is CASSLDGPRRRVNTIYF. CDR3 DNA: TGTGCCAGCAGCTTAGATGGACCGAGGCGCAGGGTAAACACCATATATTTT.